One and the same sample provided the 18 T cell receptor beta chains below, sequenced in a study of OX40 agonist ivuxolimab in advanced cancers. TCRdb's copy holds only in-frame clones and misses some; the assay was immunoSEQ multiplex PCR. The repertoire holds fewer than 85,000 clones, roughly 86% seen once, with 4% to 6% in the top ten. Here the sequenced sample was CD4+ or CD8+ T cells sorted from blood, taken in a trial of the OX40 agonist ivuxolimab. The receptors here all came from an adult with an advanced solid tumor such as melanoma, head and neck, liver or kidney cancer.

The V gene is TRBV10-3, the J gene TRBJ1-4; 8 positions match TRBD1. This CDR3 spans 15 amino acids. V shed 11 bases, J shed 1 base, and the junction held 9 bases outside the gene matches. Germline CDR1 and CDR2: ENHRY and SYGVKD. The DNA for the CDR3 is TGTGCCGCCCAGGGGGCTCCAGGAACTAATGAAAAACTGTTTTTT. Its translation is CAAQGAPGTNEKLFF.

This clone has only a few counts. The chain is built from TRBV2 and TRBJ2-5; D remains ambiguous. The CDR3 sequence is 14 residues long. Germline CDR1 reads SNHLY; CDR2 reads FYNNEI. V was cut by 2 bases and J by 5 bases, with 12 bases left in between. For the CDR3, the DNA is TGTGCCAGCAGTGAATCTCTAGGCATGGAGACCCAGTACTTC. It codes for CASSESLGMETQYF.

The chain links TRBV5-1 to TRBJ1-1, with 7 nucleotides matching TRBD1. The V and J ends lost 2 bases and 1 base, in that order; junction bases with no gene match: 5. The CDR3 contains 15 residues. Germline loops: CDR1 SGHRS, CDR2 YFSETQ. In DNA form, the CDR3 reads TGCGCCAGCAGCTTAACAGGGGTGGGGAACACTGAAGCTTTCTTT. This codes for CASSLTGVGNTEAFF. The whole variable domain, filled in from reference TRBV5-1 and TRBJ1-1, reads KAGVTQTPRYLIKTRGQQVTLSCSPISGHRSVSWYQQTPGQGLQFLFEYFSETQRNKGNFPGRFSGRQFSNSRSEMNVSTLELGDSALYLCASSLTGVGNTEAFFGQGTRLTVV.

V and J are TRBV7-9 and TRBJ1-1, with D possibly matching TRBD1 (6 bases). The CDR3 contains 14 residues. Germline-derived CDR1 and CDR2 are SEHNR and FQNEAQ (reference sequence). Trimming pared 5 bases from V and 1 base from J, leaving 11 bases between. In DNA, the CDR3 is TGTGCCAGCAGCCCCCAGGGGACGAACACTGAAGCTTTCTTT. Its protein is CASSPQGTNTEAFF. Drawing the rest from reference TRBV7-9 and TRBJ1-1, the complete variable domain is DTGVSQNPRHKITKRGQNVTFRCDPISEHNRLYWYRQTLGQGPEFLTYFQNEAQLEKSRLLSDRFSAERPKGSFSTLEIQRTEQGDSAMYLCASSPQGTNTEAFFGQGTRLTVV.

This chain uses TRBV7-9 with TRBJ1-1; 9 nucleotides line up with TRBD1. The trim removed 4 bases at V and 0 bases at J, leaving 9 bases unmatched. Germline V gene sequence: CDR1 SEHNR, CDR2 FQNEAQ (reference sequence). The CDR3 runs to 17 residues. The CDR3 loop reads CASSSGTGSGVNTEAFF. The CDR3, as DNA: TGTGCCAGCAGCTCCGGGACAGGGTCCGGGGTGAACACTGAAGCTTTCTTT.

This chain uses TRBV9 with TRBJ1-3, with TRBD1 matching 11 bases. Germline-derived CDR1 and CDR2 are SGDLS and YYNGEE. V shed 0 bases and J 4 bases; nucleotides not matched to a gene: 24. The CDR3 is 23 amino acids. The CDR3 sequence is CASSVVIREKWTGGGRSGNTIYF. CDR3 DNA sequence: TGTGCCAGCAGCGTAGTAATTCGGGAAAAATGGACAGGGGGCGGAAGGTCAGGAAACACCATATATTTT.

This chain connects TRBV6-5 to TRBJ2-5; D may match TRBD1 or TRBD2 (5 bases each). V lost 6 bases and J 0 bases, leaving 11 bases between the germline ends. CDR3 length equals 14 residues. Germline assignment: CDR1 MNHEY and CDR2 SVGAGI. The CDR3 bases are TGTGCCAGCAGCCCCTGGGGGTACCAAGAGACCCAGTACTTC. As protein: CASSPWGYQETQYF.

This clone is a singleton in its sample. This chain connects TRBV28 to TRBJ1-4; no reliable D call. The CDR3 spans 12 residues. The germline gives CDR1 MDHEN, CDR2 SYDVKM. With 2 bases removed from V and 6 bases from J, the gap between germline ends came to 4 bases. The CDR3 loop is CASSLADEKLFF. Written as DNA, the CDR3 is TGTGCCAGCAGTTTAGCGGATGAAAAACTGTTTTTT.

The chain has TRBV19 and TRBJ2-2; 8 bases align to TRBD2. The CDR3 has 14 residues. The germline CDR1 and CDR2 sequences are LNHDA and SQIVND (reference sequence). J was trimmed by 2 bases and V by 7 bases; bases with no gene match: 3. The CDR3 DNA follows: TGTGCCAGTAAAACTAGCGGCAACACCGGGGAGCTGTTTTTT. This gives the protein CASKTSGNTGELFF.

The chain joins TRBV29-1 to TRBJ2-7; TRBD2 matches 13 bases. The CDR3 consists of 14 residues. Germline values: CDR1 SQVTM, CDR2 ANQGSEA. J was trimmed by 3 bases and V by 6 bases; bases with no gene match: 5. The CDR3 DNA reads as TGCAGCGTCCGAGGACTAGCGGGAGTCTACGAGCAGTACTTC. Its protein is CSVRGLAGVYEQYF.

V is TRBV28 and J is TRBJ2-7; the D is unclear. Trimming stripped 5 bases from V and 5 bases from J, with 16 bases between. The CDR3 extends over 14 amino acids. Looked up from germline, CDR1 is MDHEN and CDR2 is SYDVKM. CDR3 amino acids: CASSPSWQYHEQYF. CDR3 in DNA: TGTGCCAGCAGTCCCAGTTGGCAGTACCACGAGCAGTACTTC.

This rearrangement joins TRBV2 to TRBJ2-7, with a weak D call TRBD2 (6 bases). V lost 0 bases, J lost 0 bases, and 12 bases lay in between. Germline loops: CDR1 SNHLY, CDR2 FYNNEI. The CDR3 consists of 16 residues. The CDR3 protein is CASSEAGGDSSYEQYF. The CDR3 nucleotides read TGTGCCAGCAGTGAAGCGGGGGGAGACAGCTCCTACGAGCAGTACTTC.

V is TRBV7-8 and J is TRBJ2-1; 12 nucleotides align to TRBD2. Per germline, CDR1 SGHVS and CDR2 FQNEAQ. The CDR3 totals 16 residues. The V gene end was trimmed by 2 bases and the J gene end by 2 bases; junction bases not matched to a gene: 1. The CDR3 DNA reads as TGTGCCAGCAGCTTATCTAGCGGGGGGGCCTACAATGAGCAGTTCTTC. This sequence encodes CASSLSSGGAYNEQFF. Full variable domain (rest looked up from reference TRBV7-8 and TRBJ2-1): GAGVSQSPRYKVAKRGQDVALRCDPISGHVSLFWYQQALGQGPEFLTYFQNEAQLDKSGLPSDRFFAERPEGSVSTLKIQRTQQEDSAVYLCASSLSSGGAYNEQFFGPGTRLTVL.

V and J are TRBV10-3 and TRBJ2-1, with D tentatively TRBD2 (6 bases). V was cut by 6 bases and J by 8 bases, with 17 bases left in between. Germline assignment: CDR1 ENHRY and CDR2 SYGVKD. This CDR3 region has 14 residues. CDR3 in amino acids: CAIRPQASVDEQFF. CDR3 DNA sequence: TGTGCCATCAGGCCCCAGGCTAGCGTCGATGAGCAGTTCTTC.

CDR3 nucleotide sequence: TGTGCCAGCAGCCCTCCTCAGGGCAGGGGGCAGCAGGAGACCCAGTACTTC. Protein sequence: CASSPPQGRGQQETQYF. V gene TRBV7-9 combines with J gene TRBJ2-5; 8 bases match TRBD1. Trimming at V came to 5 bases and at J to 5 bases, leaving 16 bases not matched to a gene. The germline V gene encodes CDR1 SEHNR and CDR2 FQNEAQ (reference sequence). This CDR3 is 17 amino acids long.

This chain uses TRBV5-6 with TRBJ2-5; no reliable D call. The CDR3 runs 15 residues. Germline V CDR1 and CDR2: SGHDT, YYEEEE. Trimming removed 0 bases from V and 1 base from J, with 10 bases in between. The CDR3 reads CASSLAPTVQETQYF. Written as DNA, the CDR3 is TGTGCCAGCAGCTTGGCCCCGACCGTCCAAGAGACCCAGTACTTC.

V and J are TRBV7-9 and TRBJ1-1, with D unclear. The CDR3 sequence is 13 residues long. CDR1 is SEHNR and CDR2 is FQNEAQ in the germline V gene (reference sequence). V shed 3 bases and J shed 0 bases, with 5 bases lying between them. CDR3 sequence reads: CASSFYLNTEAFF. The CDR3 nucleotides read TGTGCCAGCAGCTTTTATCTGAACACTGAAGCTTTCTTT.

The chain employs TRBV27 and TRBJ2-7; D possibly corresponds to TRBD1 (5 bases). V lost 5 bases and J lost 2, with 13 bases in between. CDR3 length equals 14 residues. Germline assignment: CDR1 MNHEY and CDR2 SMNVEV (reference sequence). CDR3 coding DNA: TGTGCCAGCAGTCAGAGAACAGGCCCCTACGAGCAGTACTTC. The encoded protein is CASSQRTGPYEQYF.